Below, 14 T cell receptor beta chains from the same sample are listed, as sequenced in a study of neurological immune-mediated disorders. Using its own MiXCR run on the 5' RACE reads, TCRdb lists one record per CDR3 protein. Among 16,000 or so distinct CDR3 sequences listed, approximately 9.1% were seen once. The sample comprised CD8+ T cells from blood. The receptors here all came from a man aged 45-60 years in good health.

This clonotype was observed at least ten times. The chain has TRBV5-1 and TRBJ2-1; 9 bases match TRBD2. The CDR3 spans 17 residues. Per germline, CDR1 SGHRS and CDR2 YFSETQ. V dropped 0 bases and J dropped 1; count of bases not matched to a gene: 5. CDR3 in DNA: TGCGCCAGCAGCTTGGCCCCGCGGGAGGGTTCCTACAATGAGCAGTTCTTC. Protein: CASSLAPREGSYNEQFF.

This clonotype was recorded at least ten times. This chain connects TRBV10-3 to TRBJ2-3; TRBD2 matches 7 bases. The CDR3 runs 14 residues. The germline V gene has CDR1 ENHRY and CDR2 SYGVKD. V lost 2 bases and J lost 2; bases outside the gene matches: 1. DNA of the CDR3: TGTGCCATCAGTGAGCTAGCGGACACAGATACGCAGTATTTT. Its translation is CAISELADTDTQYF.

This clonotype was counted ten times or more. The chain links TRBV6-2 or TRBV6-3 to TRBJ1-1; D is unresolved. In germline, CDR1 is MNHEY, CDR2 SVGEGT. CDR3 length: 14 amino acids. V was trimmed by 2 bases and J by 0 bases, leaving 7 bases between them. Written as DNA, the CDR3 is TGTGCCAGCAGTTACGCCAGCATGAACACTGAAGCTTTCTTT. It specifies CASSYASMNTEAFF.

The table lists this clonotype with many counts. V is TRBV15 and J is TRBJ2-3; 9 bases are shared with TRBD2. Germline CDR1 LNHNV, CDR2 YYDKDF (reference sequence). V dropped 1 base and J dropped 1; count of bases not matched to a gene: 12. CDR3 size: 19 residues. The DNA of the CDR3 is TGTGCCACCAGCAGAGTGTACACCTCTATAGCGGGGGGCACAGATACGCAGTATTTT. This encodes CATSRVYTSIAGGTDTQYF.

This clonotype was counted at least ten times. The genes are TRBV12-3 or TRBV12-4 and TRBJ2-5; 8 bases are shared with TRBD2. With V trimmed by 7 bases and J by 5 bases, 12 bases remained unmatched. The CDR3 covers 15 residues. The CDR3 region is CASTPGLARRETQYF. In DNA form, the CDR3 reads TGTGCCAGCACCCCCGGACTAGCTCGGCGGGAGACCCAGTACTTC.

This clonotype has at least ten counts. The chain recombines TRBV6-5 with TRBJ1-2; D call uncertain. V lost 2 bases and J 0 bases, leaving 7 bases between the germline ends. Germline assignment: CDR1 MNHEY and CDR2 SVGAGI. CDR3 size: 14 residues. For the CDR3, the DNA is TGTGCCAGCAGTTACACAGATACTAACTATGGCTACACCTTC. This translates into CASSYTDTNYGYTF.

The V and J genes are TRBV5-1 and TRBJ2-1; D is uncertain. The germline V and J ends were trimmed by 0 bases and 8 bases, with 9 bases remaining between them. Germline V gives CDR1 SGHRS, CDR2 YFSETQ. CDR3 length: 13 residues. The CDR3 bases are TGCGCCAGCAGCTTGGCCGTCGAGTATGAGCAGTTCTTC. This encodes CASSLAVEYEQFF.

This clonotype was counted at least ten times. V usage is TRBV29-1 and J usage is TRBJ2-1; 12 nucleotides line up with TRBD2. Losses at the gene ends were 8 bases for V and 9 bases for J; bases not matched to a gene: 11. The germline V gene encodes CDR1 SQVTM and CDR2 ANQGSEA. The length of the CDR3 is 14 residues. The CDR3 spells CSHTLAGGPSEQFF. The CDR3 region has the DNA TGCAGCCATACCCTAGCGGGAGGGCCCAGTGAGCAGTTCTTC.

V is TRBV7-2 and J is TRBJ2-5, with D possibly TRBD2 on 6 matching bases. CDR1 and CDR2 (germline): SGHTA, FQGNSA. CDR3 length: 15 residues. V lost 6 bases and J lost 5, with 19 bases in between. The CDR3 is CASRASARGWETQYF. CDR3 DNA sequence: TGTGCCAGCAGGGCTAGCGCCCGTGGTTGGGAGACCCAGTACTTC.

This clonotype was counted ten times or more. The rearrangement uses TRBV29-1 and TRBJ2-7; 7 positions agree with TRBD2. This CDR3 has 12 amino acids. The V segment lost 7 bases and the J segment 9 bases; nucleotides outside the gene matches: 12. CDR1 is SQVTM and CDR2 is ANQGSEA in the germline V gene. CDR3 loop: CSADISGRGQYF. CDR3 DNA: TGCAGCGCTGATATCTCGGGGAGGGGGCAGTACTTC.

This clonotype was counted many times. The chain has TRBV6-5 and TRBJ1-2; the D gene is possibly TRBD1 (5 bases). CDR3 length equals 15 residues. Germline V gene data show CDR1 as MNHEY and CDR2 as SVGAGI. Trimming took off 2 bases at V and 8 bases at J, with 18 bases between the two ends. The CDR3 loop reads CASSYLPTASGGYTF. CDR3 coding DNA: TGTGCCAGCAGTTACCTCCCCACTGCATCAGGGGGCTACACCTTC.

This clonotype was counted ten times or more. The chain recombines TRBV25-1 with TRBJ1-2, with TRBD1 identical over 8 bases. The CDR3 loop spans 14 amino acids. The V segment lost 4 bases and the J segment 4 bases; nucleotides outside the gene matches: 5. Germline CDR1 MGHDK, CDR2 SYGVNS. The CDR3 spells CASSAQGAGYGYTF. In DNA, the CDR3 is TGTGCCAGCAGTGCGCAGGGGGCCGGCTATGGCTACACCTTC.

Only a few counts were recorded for this clonotype. In nucleotides, the CDR3 is TGCAGCGTTGCACAGGGCCTTGGCTACACCTTC. Encoded protein: CSVAQGLGYTF. This sequence joins TRBV29-1 and TRBJ1-2, with a weak D call TRBD1 (6 bases). The germline V gene has CDR1 SQVTM and CDR2 ANQGSEA. V lost 4 bases and J 7 bases, leaving 10 bases between the germline ends. The CDR3 contains 11 residues.

This clonotype came up many times. V usage is TRBV4-1 and J usage is TRBJ2-1; D may be TRBD2 (6 bases). V lost 4 bases and J 7 bases, leaving 14 bases between the germline ends. CDR3 size: 14 residues. Germline loops: CDR1 MGHRA, CDR2 YSYEKL. In DNA form, the CDR3 reads TGCGCCAGCAGCCGCCAGACTAGGCGGAATGAGCAGTTCTTC. This gives the protein CASSRQTRRNEQFF.